One and the same sample provided the 25 T cell receptor beta chains below, sequenced in a study of blood T cell repertoires in COVID-19. Sequenced by immunoSEQ multiplex PCR; TCRdb stores in-frame clones only, minus some. Seen here are some 170,000 clones, roughly four fifths observed once, and the top ten hold roughly 20%. The sample was peripheral blood. Receptor source: a woman aged 80 or older with acute or convalescent COVID-19.

The rearrangement uses TRBV28 and TRBJ2-1; 8 bases match TRBD2. This CDR3 has 16 amino acids. V dropped 7 bases and J dropped 4; count of bases not matched to a gene: 12. The V gene's germline CDR1 is MDHEN and CDR2 SYDVKM. CDR3 sequence (DNA): TGTGCCAGCACCTCGGGAGGGCTAGCGGCTTACAATGAGCAGTTCTTC. It is translated as CASTSGGLAAYNEQFF. The full variable domain, in which reference TRBV28 and TRBJ2-1 provide the parts outside the CDR3, is DVKVTQSSRYLVKRTGEKVFLECVQDMDHENMFWYRQDPGLGLRLIYFSYDVKMKEKGDIPEGYSVSREKKERFSLILESASTNQTSMYLCASTSGGLAAYNEQFFGPGTRLTVL.

CDR3 amino acids: CASSQVLGEQGVKGYTF. In nucleotides, the CDR3 is TGCGCCAGCAGCCAAGTTTTAGGGGAACAGGGGGTTAAGGGCTACACCTTC. The chain couples TRBV4-3 to TRBJ1-2; the match to TRBD1 covers 8 bases. The CDR3 spans 17 residues. The germline gives CDR1 LGHNA, CDR2 YSLEER. V shed 1 base and J 8 bases; nucleotides not matched to a gene: 15.

This chain uses TRBV3-1 (or the pseudogene TRBV3-2) with TRBJ2-1; a possible D gene is TRBD2 (6 bases). The CDR3 runs 15 residues. CDR1 is LGHDT, CDR2 YNNKEL, per germline (reference sequence). Trimming removed 4 bases at V and 0 bases at J, with 10 bases between. The CDR3 sequence: CASSPRGHSYNEQFF. The CDR3 coding sequence is TGTGCCAGCAGCCCGCGGGGCCACTCCTACAATGAGCAGTTCTTC.

The chain carries TRBV19 and TRBJ1-1; possibly TRBD1 for D (5 bases). The CDR3 length is 16 residues. V was pared by 7 bases and J by 4 bases, with 22 bases between. Germline assignment: CDR1 LNHDA and CDR2 SQIVND (reference sequence). The DNA of the CDR3 is TGTGCCAGTACCCCGGGACGCCACGCCGGGGGCACTGAAGCTTTCTTT. Translation gives CASTPGRHAGGTEAFF.

This clone was recorded only once. The genes are TRBV7-9 and TRBJ2-7, with TRBD1 identical over 8 bases. This CDR3 comprises 12 residues. Germline lookup yields CDR1 SEHNR and CDR2 FQNEAQ (reference sequence). The V segment lost 3 bases and the J segment 6 bases; nucleotides outside the gene matches: 1. CDR3 sequence (DNA): TGTGCCAGCAGCTTCACAGGGGGCGAGCAGTACTTC. It is translated as CASSFTGGEQYF.

This clone has just a few counts. This chain connects TRBV28 to TRBJ2-7; weak D call: TRBD1 (7 bases). V was clipped by 1 base and J by 7 bases, with 20 bases between them. The CDR3 covers 16 residues. Germline CDR1 reads MDHEN; CDR2 reads SYDVKM. CDR3 nucleotides: TGTGCCAGCAGTTTATCCAGGGGGGCGGGGCCCCTAGAGCAGTACTTC. It translates to CASSLSRGAGPLEQYF.

The chain uses TRBV2 and TRBJ1-1; D is uncertain. The V gene lost 3 bases and the J gene lost 3 bases, with 2 bases spanning the gap. This CDR3 comprises 11 residues. Germline CDR1 and CDR2: SNHLY and FYNNEI. CDR3 protein: CASSDYTEAFF. The CDR3 DNA sequence: TGTGCCAGCAGTGACTACACTGAAGCTTTCTTT.

This sequence joins TRBV2 and TRBJ2-7; D remains unclear. Trimming cost V 7 bases and J 0 bases, with 13 bases left between them. The CDR3 loop spans 14 amino acids. CDR1 and CDR2 from the germline V gene are SNHLY and FYNNEI. CDR3 amino acids: CASTLDIGSYEQYF. CDR3 bases: TGTGCCAGCACCTTAGACATAGGCTCCTACGAGCAGTACTTC.

This clone was detected a few times. This sequence joins TRBV28 and TRBJ2-5, with a weak D call TRBD2 (5 bases). The CDR3 spans 15 residues. CDR1 is MDHEN, CDR2 SYDVKM, per germline. With 2 bases removed from V and 2 bases from J, the gap between germline ends came to 12 bases. CDR3 nucleotides: TGTGCCAGCAGTTTAAGGGCGGGTATACAAGAGACCCAGTACTTC. This encodes CASSLRAGIQETQYF.

This chain uses TRBV19 with TRBJ2-1, with 11 bases aligning to TRBD2. Germline V lookup: CDR1 LNHDA, CDR2 SQIVND (reference sequence). Trimming took 10 bases from V and 4 from J; bases not matched to a gene: 9. The CDR3 is made up of 15 amino acids. The DNA for the CDR3 is TGTGCCACCGCCCCGGGGACTAGCGGTTACAATGAGCAGTTCTTC. It is translated as CATAPGTSGYNEQFF.

This clone has only one observation. CDR3 sequence (DNA): TGTGCCTGGAGTAGGGGGCTCGGGACTGAAGCTTTCTTT. Amino acids: CAWSRGLGTEAFF. This chain connects TRBV30 to TRBJ1-1; 7 bases match TRBD1. Trimming removed 2 bases from V and 5 bases from J; junction bases left unmatched: 5. Germline values: CDR1 GTSNPN, CDR2 SVGIG (reference sequence). The CDR3 sequence is 13 residues long.

The chain combines TRBV27 with TRBJ1-6, with a possible D match to TRBD1 (5 bases). V shed 6 bases and J shed 9 bases, with 18 bases lying between them. The CDR3 covers 15 residues. The V gene's germline CDR1 is MNHEY and CDR2 SMNVEV (reference sequence). The DNA for the CDR3 is TGTGCCAGCAGGAGAACGCAGGGACTTACTTCACCCCTCCACTTT. Its translation is CASRRTQGLTSPLHF.

This rearrangement joins TRBV11-2 to TRBJ1-1; maybe TRBD1 (5 bases). The CDR3 contains 14 residues. The germline CDR1 and CDR2 sequences are SGHAT and FQNNGV. Trimming stripped 2 bases from V and 1 base from J, with 8 bases between. The chain's CDR3 is CASSLQQGNTEAFF. CDR3 DNA sequence: TGTGCCAGCAGCTTACAGCAGGGGAACACTGAAGCTTTCTTT.

The chain is built from TRBV6-5 and TRBJ2-1; D might be TRBD2 (7 bases). The CDR3 sequence is 15 residues long. CDR1 is MNHEY and CDR2 is SVGAGI in the germline V gene. Between the trimmed V and J ends, which lost 9 bases and 7 bases, there was a span of 22 bases. CDR3 nucleotide sequence: TGTGCCAGTGCTGCTGACGCGGGGGCCGGAAATGAGCAGTTCTTC. It yields the protein CASAADAGAGNEQFF.

The chain carries TRBV19 and TRBJ1-5, with no clear D. Deletions cut 5 bases from V and 6 bases from J, with 8 bases between. Germline V gene data show CDR1 as LNHDA and CDR2 as SQIVND (reference sequence). The CDR3 covers 12 residues. The DNA for the CDR3 is TGTGCCAGTAGTTGGAGTCGTCAGCCCCAGCATTTT. Protein sequence: CASSWSRQPQHF.

The chain recombines TRBV30 with TRBJ1-2, with a possible D match to TRBD1 (5 bases). This CDR3 has 15 amino acids. The germline V gene has CDR1 GTSNPN and CDR2 SVGIG (reference sequence). V dropped 4 bases and J dropped 1 base, with 16 bases sitting between them. CDR3 bases: TGTGCCTGGACCAGGGCAGATATAATTAACTATGGCTACACCTTC. This translates into CAWTRADIINYGYTF.

The V and J genes are TRBV10-3 and TRBJ1-3; weak D call: TRBD1 (5 bases). Germline CDR1 and CDR2: ENHRY and SYGVKD. There are 16 residues in the CDR3. Trimming stripped 0 bases from V and 0 bases from J, with 9 bases between. This chain's CDR3 is CAISESLQGSGNTIYF. CDR3 in DNA: TGTGCCATCAGTGAGTCCCTGCAGGGCTCTGGAAACACCATATATTTT.

The chain uses TRBV7-9 and TRBJ2-2, with 7 bases identical to TRBD2. V trimming: 0 bases; J trimming: 4 bases; junction bases outside the gene matches: 5. The V gene's germline CDR1 is SEHNR and CDR2 FQNEAQ (reference sequence). This CDR3 has 16 residues. The CDR3 loop is CASSLAGGISTGELFF. The CDR3 DNA sequence: TGTGCCAGCAGCTTAGCGGGAGGGATTAGCACCGGGGAGCTGTTTTTT.

This chain connects TRBV19 to TRBJ1-5, with D unclear. Germline V CDR1 and CDR2: LNHDA, SQIVND (reference sequence). V gave up 6 bases and J gave up 3 bases, with 18 bases separating them. The CDR3 has 16 amino acids. The CDR3 region is CASRAVGVSPNQPQHF. CDR3 sequence (DNA): TGTGCCAGTAGGGCTGTTGGAGTTTCCCCCAATCAGCCCCAGCATTTT. Full variable domain (remainder filled in from reference TRBV19 and TRBJ1-5): DGGITQSPKYLFRKEGQNVTLSCEQNLNHDAMYWYRQDPGQGLRLIYYSQIVNDFQKGDIAEGYSVSREKKESFPLTVTSAQKNPTAFYLCASRAVGVSPNQPQHFGDGTRLSIL.

CDR3 amino acids: CASSRTSGRGITNTGELFF. The CDR3, as DNA: TGTGCCAGTAGTAGGACTAGCGGGAGGGGCATTACGAACACCGGGGAGCTGTTTTTT. V and J are TRBV19 and TRBJ2-2; 15 bases line up with TRBD2. This CDR3 comprises 19 residues. The germline gives CDR1 LNHDA, CDR2 SQIVND (reference sequence). The V gene end was trimmed by 4 bases and the J gene end by 0 bases; junction bases not matched to a gene: 6.

The gene calls are TRBV7-2 and TRBJ1-4, with 10 bases that match TRBD1. The V segment lost 5 bases and the J segment 7 bases; nucleotides outside the gene matches: 7. The CDR3 length is 15 residues. Per the germline V gene, CDR1 is SGHTA and CDR2 is FQGNSA. CDR3 coding DNA: TGTGCCAGCAGCGCCTCCGGGACAGGGGTTGAAAAACTGTTTTTT. This codes for CASSASGTGVEKLFF.

This clone was seen a handful of times. This chain uses TRBV7-9 with TRBJ1-4; D perhaps matches TRBD1 (5 bases). The germline V and J ends were trimmed by 1 base and 10 bases, with 7 bases remaining between them. There are 12 residues in the CDR3. CDR1 is SEHNR and CDR2 is FQNEAQ in the germline V gene (reference sequence). CDR3 nucleotides: TGTGCCAGCAGCTTAGATAGGGGAAAACTGTTTTTT. Its translation: CASSLDRGKLFF.

This chain uses TRBV29-1 with TRBJ2-1, with 10 positions matching TRBD2. Germline V lookup: CDR1 SQVTM, CDR2 ANQGSEA. The CDR3 loop spans 14 amino acids. V dropped 7 bases and J dropped 3; count of bases not matched to a gene: 6. CDR3 nucleotide sequence: TGCAGCGCCGATACTAGCGGGGTCTACAATGAGCAGTTCTTC. It is translated as CSADTSGVYNEQFF.

The chain has TRBV11-2 and TRBJ2-2, with D unresolved. Trimming cost V 1 base and J 7 bases, with 13 bases left between them. CDR3 size: 15 residues. Germline-derived CDR1 and CDR2 are SGHAT and FQNNGV. This chain's CDR3 is CASSLVVPTIGELFF. CDR3 sequence (DNA): TGTGCCAGCAGCTTAGTAGTCCCAACCATCGGGGAGCTGTTTTTT.

This clone occurred a few times. V and J are TRBV27 and TRBJ1-1; D is perhaps TRBD1 (6 bases). V lost 8 bases, J lost 3 bases, and 22 bases lay in between. The CDR3 has 16 amino acids. Germline V gene lookup returns CDR1 MNHEY and CDR2 SMNVEV (reference sequence). CDR3 sequence reads: CASGRPGRGKDTEAFF. The CDR3 DNA reads TGTGCCAGCGGGCGGCCAGGGAGGGGGAAAGACACTGAAGCTTTCTTT.